These 14 T cell receptor beta chains share one sample of origin, sequenced in a study of PD-L1 blockade in urothelial cancer. Time point of the sample: pretreatment peripheral blood. Assay: immunoSEQ multiplex PCR; the TCRdb copy retains only in-frame clones and omits some. The sample holds 100,000 to 150,000 clones; approximately 84% are singletons and the top ten take roughly 3.5%. This sample comprised PBMCs, obtained around atezolizumab (anti-PD-L1) treatment. These receptors originate from a man aged 50-59 years with urothelial cancer.

J is TRBJ2-7 and V is TRBV6-6; TRBD2 matches at 10 bases. Germline lookup yields CDR1 MNHNY and CDR2 SVGAGI (reference sequence). The CDR3 length is 15 residues. After removal of 4 bases from V and 4 bases from J, the junction contained 7 bases not matched to a gene. This CDR3 reads CASSSLTSGNYEQYF. CDR3 DNA: TGTGCCAGCAGTTCCCTCACTAGCGGGAATTACGAGCAGTACTTC.

This clone showed up just once. This chain uses TRBV6-1 with TRBJ2-1; TRBD2 matches 7 bases. Per the germline V gene, CDR1 is MNHNS and CDR2 is SASEGT. The CDR3 covers 15 residues. V trimming: 4 bases; J trimming: 6 bases; junction bases outside the gene matches: 9. CDR3 in DNA: TGTGCCAGCAGTGGAAGGACTAGAGGGGCCAATGAGCAGTTCTTC. Translation gives CASSGRTRGANEQFF.

The chain carries TRBV5-4 and TRBJ2-2, with D possibly TRBD1 on 6 matching bases. Germline CDR1 is SGHNT and CDR2 is YYREEE (reference sequence). The length of the CDR3 is 15 residues. V was clipped by 4 bases and J by 0 bases, with 10 bases between them. This CDR3 reads CASSGQTANTGELFF. The CDR3 nucleotides are TGTGCCAGCAGCGGACAGACCGCGAACACCGGGGAGCTGTTTTTT.

This clone has a handful of counts. The V and J genes are TRBV28 and TRBJ2-3; 10 positions match TRBD2. CDR3 length: 17 amino acids. Unmatched junction bases numbered 11, after V lost 4 bases and J lost 4 bases. Germline loops: CDR1 MDHEN, CDR2 SYDVKM. The CDR3 spells CASSSESGRARPDTQYF. The CDR3 DNA reads as TGTGCCAGCAGTTCCGAGAGCGGGAGGGCCAGGCCAGATACGCAGTATTTT.

The chain carries TRBV7-8 and TRBJ2-2; 7 bases match TRBD2. CDR1 is SGHVS and CDR2 is FQNEAQ in the germline V gene. The CDR3 covers 15 residues. The ends lost 8 bases at V and 4 bases at J; junction bases unmatched: 10. The CDR3 loop is CASLTAGEGTGELFF. The CDR3 DNA reads as TGTGCCAGCCTTACTGCGGGAGAGGGCACCGGGGAGCTGTTTTTT.

The V call is TRBV5-5, the J call TRBJ2-1, with 12 positions matching TRBD2. The CDR3 is 15 amino acids. Trimming took 4 bases from V and 5 from J; bases not matched to a gene: 4. Germline CDR1 and CDR2: SGHKS and YYEKEE (reference sequence). The CDR3 region is CASSLRTSGDNEQFF. The CDR3 region has the DNA TGTGCCAGCAGCCTAAGGACTAGCGGGGACAATGAGCAGTTCTTC.

The chain joins TRBV9 to TRBJ2-5; 12 bases agree with TRBD2. V shed 5 bases and J 3 bases; nucleotides not matched to a gene: 8. The germline V gene has CDR1 SGDLS and CDR2 YYNGEE. CDR3 length: 16 amino acids. The CDR3 loop reads CASRESRLAGEETQYF. DNA for the CDR3: TGTGCCAGCAGGGAGAGTAGACTAGCGGGAGAAGAGACCCAGTACTTC.

In DNA form, the CDR3 reads TGTGCCAGCAGTGACCCAACGCGGGCTGAGGATCAGCCCCAGCATTTT. Its translation: CASSDPTRAEDQPQHF. The chain has TRBV2 and TRBJ1-5, with D unresolved. Deletions cut 3 bases from V and 5 bases from J, with 17 bases between. The CDR3 has 16 amino acids. Germline loops: CDR1 SNHLY, CDR2 FYNNEI. Complete variable domain (other parts from reference TRBV2 and TRBJ1-5): EPEVTQTPSHQVTQMGQEVILRCVPISNHLYFYWYRQILGQKVEFLVSFYNNEISEKSEIFDDQFSVERPDGSNFTLKIRSTKLEDSAMYFCASSDPTRAEDQPQHFGDGTRLSIL.

The CDR3 here is CASRKDLDRGGSPLHF. CDR3 coding DNA: TGTGCCAGCAGAAAGGATTTGGACAGGGGAGGTTCACCCCTCCACTTT. V gene TRBV6-4 combines with J gene TRBJ1-6; 9 bases are shared with TRBD1. Per germline, CDR1 MRHNA and CDR2 SNTAGT. After removal of 6 bases from V and 9 bases from J, the junction contained 12 bases not matched to a gene. CDR3 length: 16 amino acids.

The chain has TRBV18 and TRBJ2-3; 9 nucleotides agree with TRBD2. J lost 3 bases, V lost 3 bases, and 4 bases had no gene match. Looked up from germline, CDR1 is KGHSH and CDR2 is LQKENI. The CDR3 is 15 residues long. The CDR3 DNA reads as TGTGCCAGCTCACCTATAGCGGGAGTAACAGATACGCAGTATTTT. This gives the protein CASSPIAGVTDTQYF.

The V call is TRBV5-5, the J call TRBJ1-6, with D possibly matching TRBD1 (6 bases). The germline V gene encodes CDR1 SGHKS and CDR2 YYEKEE (reference sequence). The CDR3 runs 17 residues. Trimming took off 3 bases at V and 5 bases at J, with 18 bases between the two ends. The CDR3 loop is CASSSRALGANNSPLHF. CDR3 coding DNA: TGTGCCAGCAGCTCCCGGGCCCTGGGGGCAAATAATTCACCCCTCCACTTT.

The CDR3 bases are TGCGCCAGCAGCTGGGGGGGTCCTGGGGCCAACGTCCTGACTTTC. Its protein is CASSWGGPGANVLTF. This rearrangement joins TRBV5-1 to TRBJ2-6; 7 positions agree with TRBD2. CDR1 and CDR2 (germline): SGHRS, YFSETQ. CDR3 length: 15 residues. V shed 3 bases and J 2 bases; nucleotides not matched to a gene: 2. Using reference TRBV5-1 and TRBJ2-6 for the parts outside the CDR3, the full variable domain is KAGVTQTPRYLIKTRGQQVTLSCSPISGHRSVSWYQQTPGQGLQFLFEYFSETQRNKGNFPGRFSGRQFSNSRSEMNVSTLELGDSALYLCASSWGGPGANVLTFGAGSRLTVL.

Notes on this clone: Sequence at one end of the junction differs from germline and may be a read error. This chain links TRBV13 with TRBJ2-7, with D possibly matching TRBD2 (6 bases). CDR3 length: 13 residues. CDR1 PRHDT and CDR2 FYEKMQ come from the germline V gene (reference sequence). CDR3 DNA sequence: TGTGTCAGCAGCTTGGGACTCGCCCCCGAGCAGTACTTC. Protein: CVSSLGLAPEQYF.

This chain connects TRBV18 to TRBJ1-1; 9 bases are a match to TRBD1. Per the germline V gene, CDR1 is KGHSH and CDR2 is LQKENI. With V trimmed by 3 bases and J by 1 base, 3 bases remained unmatched. The CDR3 loop spans 15 amino acids. CDR3: CASSPLGQGNTEAFF. The CDR3 DNA reads TGTGCCAGCTCACCGTTGGGACAGGGGAACACTGAAGCTTTCTTT.